The rows below give T cell receptor beta chains drawn from one sample of a study of cytomegalovirus exposure and HLA in healthy donors. The protocol was immunoSEQ multiplex PCR, while the TCRdb copy is restricted to in-frame clones and leaves out a portion. The data show about 110,000 clones, more than 70% seen once. The sequencing sample was made of PBMCs. These receptor sequences come from a woman aged 55-69 years in good health and CMV-seropositive. CDR3s include the opening cysteine and the closing phenylalanine or tryptophan. Fields, in order: J gene, clone size, D gene, V gene, CDR3 protein, CDR3 DNA. The D gene is left open where the match is weak. The size entry is marked missing in some rows and otherwise reads once, few, many or a size class.

TRBJ2-7 | NA | NA | TRBV4-2 | CASSQEQGDSYEQYF | TGTGCCAGCAGCCAAGAACAGGGTGATTCCTACGAGCAGTACTTC
TRBJ1-1 | NA | NA | TRBV29-1 | CSVGRSGNVAFF | TGCAGCGTTGGCCGTTCAGGGAATGTTGCTTTCTTT
TRBJ2-3 | NA | TRBD2 | TRBV5-4 | CASSLLTSGSTDTQYF | TGTGCCAGCAGCTTACTTACTAGCGGGAGCACAGATACGCAGTATTTT
TRBJ1-2 | NA | TRBD1 | TRBV28 | CATQFGGGAWNYGYTF | TGTGCCACCCAATTCGGAGGGGGCGCCTGGAACTATGGCTACACCTTC
TRBJ1-2 | NA | TRBD1 | TRBV4-1 | CASRRTGGRHYGYTF | TGCGCCAGCAGGCGGACAGGGGGCCGGCACTATGGCTACACCTTC
TRBJ2-7 | NA | NA | TRBV9 | CASSVGHKGVPGEQYF | TGTGCCAGCAGCGTAGGTCACAAGGGGGTCCCGGGCGAGCAGTACTTC
TRBJ2-7 | NA | NA | TRBV27 | CASSSSYEQYF | TGTGCCAGCAGTTCAAGCTACGAGCAGTACTTC
TRBJ1-6 | NA | TRBD1 | TRBV5-1 | CASSLGQGGNSPLHF | TGCGCCAGCAGCCTAGGACAGGGAGGCAATTCACCCCTCCACTTT
TRBJ2-5 | NA | NA | TRBV11-3 | CASSSDRQKETQYF | TGTGCCAGCAGCTCGGACAGACAAAAAGAGACCCAGTACTTC
TRBJ1-3 | NA | NA | TRBV6-5 | CASSYPGGSSGNTIYF | TGTGCCAGCAGTTACCCCGGAGGGAGCTCTGGAAACACCATATATTTT
TRBJ2-1 | NA | TRBD2 | TRBV9 | CASSVSGGRVHEQFF | TGTGCCAGCAGCGTATCTGGCGGGAGAGTCCATGAGCAGTTCTTC
TRBJ1-5 | NA | TRBD1 | TRBV2 | CASTGQGSQPQHF | TGTGCCAGCACGGGACAGGGCTCCCAGCCCCAGCATTTT
TRBJ1-2 | few | TRBD1 | TRBV28 | CATPGQRNYGYTF | TGTGCCACCCCGGGACAGCGAAACTATGGCTACACCTTC
TRBJ2-7 | NA | TRBD1 | TRBV6-1 | CASSEGGTGTEQYF | TGTGCCAGCAGTGAAGGAGGGACAGGGACCGAGCAGTACTTC
TRBJ1-1 | NA | NA | TRBV7-2 | CASSLVYTNTEAFF | TGTGCCAGCAGCTTAGTATACACAAACACTGAAGCTTTCTTT
TRBJ2-7 | NA | TRBD2 | TRBV11-1 | CASRRAGGGSEQYF | TGTGCCAGCAGAAGAGCGGGAGGAGGCAGCGAGCAGTACTTC
TRBJ2-7 | few | TRBD2 | TRBV5-1 | CASSAGTSGYEQYF | TGCGCCAGCAGCGCCGGGACTAGCGGTTACGAGCAGTACTTC
TRBJ2-1 | few | TRBD2 | TRBV7-6 | CASSQTSGIHNEQFF | TGTGCCAGCAGCCAGACTAGCGGGATCCACAATGAGCAGTTCTTC
TRBJ2-1 | NA | TRBD2 | TRBV6-6 | CASRGLAGAFDEQFF | TGTGCCAGCAGGGGACTAGCGGGAGCTTTCGATGAGCAGTTCTTC
TRBJ1-2 | NA | NA | TRBV19 | CASSIVTGGLNYGYTF | TGTGCCAGTAGTATTGTCACCGGGGGGCTTAACTATGGCTACACCTTC
TRBJ2-1 | NA | NA | TRBV2 | CASSGGTDNEQFF | TGTGCCAGCAGCGGAGGGACAGACAATGAGCAGTTCTTC
TRBJ1-3 | once | NA | TRBV11-2 | CASSSNRFSGNTIYF | TGTGCCAGCAGCTCGAACAGGTTTTCTGGAAACACCATATATTTT
TRBJ1-2 | few | NA | TRBV4-1 | CASSQDWTVGGGYTF | TGCGCCAGCAGCCAAGATTGGACCGTCGGAGGAGGCTACACCTTC
TRBJ1-1 | NA | NA | TRBV11-2 | CASSSGSTGNTEAFF | TGTGCCAGCAGCTCAGGGTCGACAGGGAACACTGAAGCTTTCTTT
TRBJ2-7 | NA | NA | TRBV7-3 | CASSLGRGYEQYF | TGTGCCAGCAGCTTAGGCAGGGGCTACGAGCAGTACTTC
TRBJ2-1 | NA | TRBD1 | TRBV6-1 | CASRSQGAAYNEQFF | TGTGCCAGCAGATCGCAGGGGGCGGCCTACAATGAGCAGTTCTTC
TRBJ2-7 | NA | TRBD1 | TRBV9 | CASSAEGTVNYEQYF | TGTGCCAGCAGCGCAGAAGGGACAGTCAACTACGAGCAGTACTTC
TRBJ1-2 | NA | TRBD1 | TRBV19 | CASTSTGTGYGQIYGYTF | TGTGCCAGTACCTCTACCGGGACAGGGTATGGGCAAATCTATGGCTACACCTTC
TRBJ2-1 | NA | TRBD1 | TRBV4-2 | CASSRGTGASVFF | TGTGCCAGCAGCCGCGGGACAGGGGCATCGGTGTTCTTC
TRBJ2-4 | NA | TRBD2 | TRBV5-6 | CASSLGQAGFGIQYF | TGTGCCAGCAGCTTGGGTCAAGCGGGGTTTGGCATTCAGTACTTC
TRBJ2-4 | NA | NA | TRBV7-9 | CASSLGGAKNIQYF | TGTGCCAGCAGCTTAGGCGGAGCCAAAAACATTCAGTACTTC
TRBJ2-5 | NA | NA | TRBV18 | CASSTVTGVGEAQYF | TGTGCCAGCTCCACCGTGACGGGAGTGGGAGAGGCCCAGTACTTC
TRBJ1-3 | NA | NA | TRBV6-5 | CASSYGNGNTIYF | TGTGCCAGCAGTTACGGCAACGGAAACACCATATATTTT
TRBJ2-7 | NA | TRBD1 | TRBV7-9 | CASSPGTGPREQYF | TGTGCCAGCAGCCCGGGGACAGGTCCTCGCGAGCAGTACTTC
TRBJ1-5 | NA | TRBD1 | TRBV28 | CASTSGQHGNQPQHF | TGTGCCAGCACTTCGGGACAGCACGGCAATCAGCCCCAGCATTTT
TRBJ2-7 | NA | TRBD1 | TRBV5-1 | CASRGDRTYEQYF | TGCGCCAGCAGGGGGGACAGGACCTACGAGCAGTACTTC
TRBJ1-1 | NA | TRBD1 | TRBV18 | CASSPDRVAAFF | TGTGCCAGCTCGCCCGACAGGGTCGCAGCTTTCTTT
TRBJ1-1 | NA | NA | TRBV27 | CASTLGWGDTEAFF | TGTGCCAGCACGCTTGGATGGGGGGACACTGAAGCTTTCTTT
TRBJ2-7 | NA | NA | TRBV19 | CASSMGRPVHEQYF | TGTGCCAGTAGTATGGGCAGGCCAGTCCACGAGCAGTACTTC